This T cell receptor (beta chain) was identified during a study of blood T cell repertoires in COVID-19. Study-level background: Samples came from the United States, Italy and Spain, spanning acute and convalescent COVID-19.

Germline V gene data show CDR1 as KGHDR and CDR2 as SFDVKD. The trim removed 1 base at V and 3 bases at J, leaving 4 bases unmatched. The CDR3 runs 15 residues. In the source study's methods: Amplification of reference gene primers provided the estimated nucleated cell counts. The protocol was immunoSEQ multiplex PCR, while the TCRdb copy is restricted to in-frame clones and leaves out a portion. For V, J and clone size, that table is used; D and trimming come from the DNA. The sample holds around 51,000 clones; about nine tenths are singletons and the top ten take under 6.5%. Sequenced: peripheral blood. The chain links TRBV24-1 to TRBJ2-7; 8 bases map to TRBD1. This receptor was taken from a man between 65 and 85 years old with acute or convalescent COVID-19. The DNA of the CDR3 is TGTGCCACCAGTGATTTCCGGGACAGGCACTACGAGCAGTACTTC. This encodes CATSDFRDRHYEQYF.